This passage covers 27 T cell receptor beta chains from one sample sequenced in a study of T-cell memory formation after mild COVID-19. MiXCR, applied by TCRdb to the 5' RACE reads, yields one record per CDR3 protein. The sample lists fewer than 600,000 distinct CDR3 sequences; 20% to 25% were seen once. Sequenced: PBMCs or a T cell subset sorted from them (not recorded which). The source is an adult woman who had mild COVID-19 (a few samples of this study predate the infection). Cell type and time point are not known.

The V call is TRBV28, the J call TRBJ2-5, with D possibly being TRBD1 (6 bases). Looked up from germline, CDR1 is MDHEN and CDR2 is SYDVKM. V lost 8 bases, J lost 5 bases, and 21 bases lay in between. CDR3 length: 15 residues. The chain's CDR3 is CASFPVLGAGETQYF. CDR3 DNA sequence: TGTGCCAGCTTCCCTGTGTTGGGGGCAGGGGAGACCCAGTACTTC.

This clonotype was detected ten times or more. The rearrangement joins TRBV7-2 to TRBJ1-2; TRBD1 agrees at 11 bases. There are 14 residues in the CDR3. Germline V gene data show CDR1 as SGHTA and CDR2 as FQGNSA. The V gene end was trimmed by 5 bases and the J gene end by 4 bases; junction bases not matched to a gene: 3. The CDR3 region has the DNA TGTGCCAGCAGCGGGACAGGGGGATCCTATGGCTACACCTTC. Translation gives CASSGTGGSYGYTF.

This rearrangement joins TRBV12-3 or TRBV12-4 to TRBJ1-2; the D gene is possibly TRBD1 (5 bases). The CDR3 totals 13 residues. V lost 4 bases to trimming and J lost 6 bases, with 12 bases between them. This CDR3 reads CASSWGGYDGYTF. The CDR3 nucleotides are TGTGCCAGCAGTTGGGGGGGGTATGATGGCTACACCTTC.

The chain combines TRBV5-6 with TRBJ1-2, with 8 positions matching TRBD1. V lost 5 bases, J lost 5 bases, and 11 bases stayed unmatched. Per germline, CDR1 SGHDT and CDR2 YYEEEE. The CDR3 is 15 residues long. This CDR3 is CASRVSGTGTYGYTF. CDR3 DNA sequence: TGTGCCAGCAGGGTATCCGGGACAGGAACTTATGGCTACACCTTC.

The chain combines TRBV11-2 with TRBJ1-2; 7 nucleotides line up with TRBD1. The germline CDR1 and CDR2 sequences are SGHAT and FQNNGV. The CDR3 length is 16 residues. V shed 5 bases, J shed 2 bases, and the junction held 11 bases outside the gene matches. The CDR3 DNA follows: TGTGCCAGCAGCCCATTGACAGGGCGATCGAACTATGGCTACACCTTC. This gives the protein CASSPLTGRSNYGYTF.

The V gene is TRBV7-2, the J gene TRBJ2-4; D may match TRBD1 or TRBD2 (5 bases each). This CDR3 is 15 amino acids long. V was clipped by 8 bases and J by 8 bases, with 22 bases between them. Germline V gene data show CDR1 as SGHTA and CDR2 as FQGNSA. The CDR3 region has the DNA TGTGCCAGCGACCACAACTCCGGGACCGCAGACATTCAGTACTTC. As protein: CASDHNSGTADIQYF.

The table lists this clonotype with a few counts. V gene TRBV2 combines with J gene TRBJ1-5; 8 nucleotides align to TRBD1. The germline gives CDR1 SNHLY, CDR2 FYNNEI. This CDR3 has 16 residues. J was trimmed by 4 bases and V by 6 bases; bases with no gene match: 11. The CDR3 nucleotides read TGTGCCAGCAGCCGCTCCGACAGGGGAAGGAATCAGCCCCAGCATTTT. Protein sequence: CASSRSDRGRNQPQHF.

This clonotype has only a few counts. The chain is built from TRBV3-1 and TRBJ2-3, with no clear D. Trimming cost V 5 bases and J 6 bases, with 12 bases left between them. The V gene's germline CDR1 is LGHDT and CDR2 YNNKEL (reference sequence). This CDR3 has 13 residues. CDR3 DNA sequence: TGTGCCAGCAGCACCCCCCTGGGGGATACGCAGTATTTT. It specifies CASSTPLGDTQYF.

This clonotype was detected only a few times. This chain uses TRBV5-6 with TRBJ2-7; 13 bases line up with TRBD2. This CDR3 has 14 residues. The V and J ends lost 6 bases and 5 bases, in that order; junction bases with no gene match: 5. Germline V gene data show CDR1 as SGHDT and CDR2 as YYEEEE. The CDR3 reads CASTGTSGAHEQYF. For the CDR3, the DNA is TGTGCCAGCACCGGGACTAGCGGGGCTCACGAGCAGTACTTC.

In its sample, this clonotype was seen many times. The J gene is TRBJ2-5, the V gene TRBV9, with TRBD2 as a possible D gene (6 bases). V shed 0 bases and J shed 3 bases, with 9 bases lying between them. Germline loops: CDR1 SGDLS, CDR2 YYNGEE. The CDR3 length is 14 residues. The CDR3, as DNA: TGTGCCAGCAGCGTAGCGGGGGTTGAAGAGACCCAGTACTTC. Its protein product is CASSVAGVEETQYF. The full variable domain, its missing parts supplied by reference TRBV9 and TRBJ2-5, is DSGVTQTPKHLITATGQRVTLRCSPRSGDLSVYWYQQSLDQGLQFLIQYYNGEERAKGNILERFSAQQFPDLHSELNLSSLELGDSALYFCASSVAGVEETQYFGPGTRLLVL.

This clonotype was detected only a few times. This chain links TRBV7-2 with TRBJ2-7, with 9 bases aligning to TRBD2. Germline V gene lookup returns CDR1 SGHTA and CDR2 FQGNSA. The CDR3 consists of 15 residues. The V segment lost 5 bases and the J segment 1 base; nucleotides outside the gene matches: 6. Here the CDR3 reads CASSPSGGTSYEQYF. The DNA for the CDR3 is TGTGCCAGCAGCCCGAGCGGGGGGACATCCTACGAGCAGTACTTC.

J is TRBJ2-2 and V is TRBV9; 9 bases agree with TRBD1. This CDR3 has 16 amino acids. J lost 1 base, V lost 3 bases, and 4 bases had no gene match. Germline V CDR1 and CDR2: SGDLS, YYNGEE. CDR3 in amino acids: CASSATGGWNTGELFF. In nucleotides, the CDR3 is TGTGCCAGCAGCGCAACAGGGGGCTGGAACACCGGGGAGCTGTTTTTT.

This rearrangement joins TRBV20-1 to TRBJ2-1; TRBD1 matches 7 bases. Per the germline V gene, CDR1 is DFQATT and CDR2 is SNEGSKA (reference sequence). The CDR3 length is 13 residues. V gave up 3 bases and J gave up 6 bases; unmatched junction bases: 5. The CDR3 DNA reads TGCAGTGCTAGGGGGGACAGTTTCAATGAGCAGTTCTTC. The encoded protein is CSARGDSFNEQFF.

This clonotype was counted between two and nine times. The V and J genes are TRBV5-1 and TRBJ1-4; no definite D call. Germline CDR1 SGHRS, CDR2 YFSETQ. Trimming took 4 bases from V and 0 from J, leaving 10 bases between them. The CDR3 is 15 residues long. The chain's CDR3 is CASSLPQATNEKLFF. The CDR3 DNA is TGCGCCAGCAGCCTACCACAAGCAACTAATGAAAAACTGTTTTTT.

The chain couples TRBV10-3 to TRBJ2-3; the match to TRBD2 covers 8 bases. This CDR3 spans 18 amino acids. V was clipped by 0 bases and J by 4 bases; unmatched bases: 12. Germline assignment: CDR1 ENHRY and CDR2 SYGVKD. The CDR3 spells CAISESLGSGSFADTQYF. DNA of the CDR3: TGTGCCATCAGTGAGTCTTTGGGGAGCGGGAGTTTTGCAGATACGCAGTATTTT.

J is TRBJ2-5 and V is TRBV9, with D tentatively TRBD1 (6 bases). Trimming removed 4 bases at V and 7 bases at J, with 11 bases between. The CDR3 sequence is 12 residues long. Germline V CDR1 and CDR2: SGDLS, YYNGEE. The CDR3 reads CASSPEGGTQYF. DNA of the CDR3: TGTGCCAGCAGCCCTGAAGGGGGGACCCAGTACTTC.

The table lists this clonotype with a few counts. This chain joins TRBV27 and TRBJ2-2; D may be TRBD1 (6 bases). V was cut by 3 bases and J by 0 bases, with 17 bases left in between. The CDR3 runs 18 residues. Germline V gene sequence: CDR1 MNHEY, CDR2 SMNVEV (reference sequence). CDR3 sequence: CASSFSPGTSTNTGELFF. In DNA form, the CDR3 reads TGTGCCAGCAGTTTCTCTCCCGGGACATCTACGAACACCGGGGAGCTGTTTTTT.

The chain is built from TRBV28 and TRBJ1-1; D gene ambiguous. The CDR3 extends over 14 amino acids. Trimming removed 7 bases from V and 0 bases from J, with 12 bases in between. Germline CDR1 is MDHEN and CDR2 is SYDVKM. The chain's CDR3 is CASMSTAMNTEAFF. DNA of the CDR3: TGTGCCAGCATGTCAACCGCCATGAACACTGAAGCTTTCTTT.

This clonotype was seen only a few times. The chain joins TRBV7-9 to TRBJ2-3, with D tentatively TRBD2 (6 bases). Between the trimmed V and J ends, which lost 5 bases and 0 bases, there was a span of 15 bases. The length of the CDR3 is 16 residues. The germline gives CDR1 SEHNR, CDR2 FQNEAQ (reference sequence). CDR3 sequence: CASSTGGGRSTDTQYF. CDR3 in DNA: TGTGCCAGCAGCACCGGTGGTGGGAGGAGCACAGATACGCAGTATTTT.

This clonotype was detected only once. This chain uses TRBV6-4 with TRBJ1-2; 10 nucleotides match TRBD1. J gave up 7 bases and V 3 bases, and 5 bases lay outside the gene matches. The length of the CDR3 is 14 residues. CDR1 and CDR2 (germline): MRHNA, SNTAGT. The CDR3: CASSERQGASGYTF. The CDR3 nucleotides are TGTGCCAGCAGTGAGAGACAGGGGGCAAGTGGCTACACCTTC.

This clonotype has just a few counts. The CDR3 is CASSKGLAGRFTNEQFF. As DNA, the CDR3 is TGTGCCAGCAGCAAGGGACTAGCGGGAAGGTTTACCAATGAGCAGTTCTTC. The chain has TRBV21-1 and TRBJ2-1; the DNA was not used to check the table's D call, TRBD2. TRBV21-1 is assigned pseudogene status. CDR3 size: 17 residues.

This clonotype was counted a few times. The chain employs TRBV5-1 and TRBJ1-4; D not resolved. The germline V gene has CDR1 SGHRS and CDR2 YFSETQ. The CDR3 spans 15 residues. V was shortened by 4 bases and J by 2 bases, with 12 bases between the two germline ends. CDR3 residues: CASSPRRETNEKLFF. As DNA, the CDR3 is TGCGCCAGCAGCCCCCGGAGGGAGACTAATGAAAAACTGTTTTTT.

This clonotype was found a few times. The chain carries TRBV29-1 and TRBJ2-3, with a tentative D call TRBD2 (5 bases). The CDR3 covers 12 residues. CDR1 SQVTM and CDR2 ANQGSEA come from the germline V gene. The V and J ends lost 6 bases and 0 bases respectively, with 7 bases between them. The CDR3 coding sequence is TGCAGCGTGGAGGAAAGCACAGATACGCAGTATTTT. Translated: CSVEESTDTQYF.

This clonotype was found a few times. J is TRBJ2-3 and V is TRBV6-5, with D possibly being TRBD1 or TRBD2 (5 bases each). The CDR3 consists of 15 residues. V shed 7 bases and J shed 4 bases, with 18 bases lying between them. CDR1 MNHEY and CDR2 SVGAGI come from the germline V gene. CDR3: CASTPEGRFSDTQYF. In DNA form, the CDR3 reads TGTGCCAGCACCCCCGAGGGGCGATTTTCAGATACGCAGTATTTT.

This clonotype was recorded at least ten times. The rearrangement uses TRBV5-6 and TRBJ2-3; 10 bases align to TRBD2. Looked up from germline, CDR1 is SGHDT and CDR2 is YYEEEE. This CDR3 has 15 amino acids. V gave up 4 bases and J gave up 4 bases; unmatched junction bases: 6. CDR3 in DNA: TGTGCCAGCAGCAACCGACTAGCGGGTGCAGATACGCAGTATTTT. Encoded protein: CASSNRLAGADTQYF.

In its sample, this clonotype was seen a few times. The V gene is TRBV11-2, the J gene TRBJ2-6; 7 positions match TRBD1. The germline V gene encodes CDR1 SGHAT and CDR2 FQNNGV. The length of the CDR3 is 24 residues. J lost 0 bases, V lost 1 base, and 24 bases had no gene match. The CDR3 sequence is CASSLGGQWTDRVQEPSGANVLTF. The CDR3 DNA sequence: TGTGCCAGCAGCTTAGGGGGCCAGTGGACCGACAGGGTTCAGGAGCCCTCTGGGGCCAACGTCCTGACTTTC.

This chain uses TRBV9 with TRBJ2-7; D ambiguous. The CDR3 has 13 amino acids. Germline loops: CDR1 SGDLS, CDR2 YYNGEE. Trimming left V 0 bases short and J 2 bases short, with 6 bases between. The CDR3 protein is CASSVADAYEQYF. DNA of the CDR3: TGTGCCAGCAGCGTAGCAGACGCCTACGAGCAGTACTTC.